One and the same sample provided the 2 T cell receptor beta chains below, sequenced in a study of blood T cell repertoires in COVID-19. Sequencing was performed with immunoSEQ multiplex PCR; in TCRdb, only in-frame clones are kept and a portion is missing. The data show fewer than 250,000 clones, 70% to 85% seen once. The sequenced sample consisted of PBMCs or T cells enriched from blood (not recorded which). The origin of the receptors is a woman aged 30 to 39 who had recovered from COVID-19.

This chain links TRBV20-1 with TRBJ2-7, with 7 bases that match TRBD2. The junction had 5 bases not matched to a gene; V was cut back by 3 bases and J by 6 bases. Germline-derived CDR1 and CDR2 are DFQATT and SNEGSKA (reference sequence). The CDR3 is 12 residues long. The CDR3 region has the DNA TGCAGTGCTAGTGGCGGCGGGAGCGAGCAGTACTTC. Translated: CSASGGGSEQYF.

The CDR3 DNA reads as TGTGCCAGTAGTATTTTGGCGGGAGGGCCCACCGGGGAGCTGTTTTTT. Its protein product is CASSILAGGPTGELFF. This sequence joins TRBV19 and TRBJ2-2; TRBD2 aligns across 9 bases. This CDR3 is built from 16 residues. Germline V gene sequence: CDR1 LNHDA, CDR2 SQIVND (reference sequence). Unmatched junction bases numbered 6, after V lost 3 bases and J lost 4 bases.